The 25 T cell receptor beta chains reported below all come from one sample, sequenced in a study of blood T cell repertoires in COVID-19. TCRdb's copy holds only in-frame clones and misses some; the assay was immunoSEQ multiplex PCR. The sample yields over 120,000 clones, around 78% seen once. Sequencing was carried out using peripheral blood. All receptors come from a woman in her fifties or sixties with acute or convalescent COVID-19.

The chain is built from TRBV19 and TRBJ2-7; D is ambiguous. The germline V and J ends were trimmed by 3 bases and 5 bases, with 14 bases remaining between them. Germline assignment: CDR1 LNHDA and CDR2 SQIVND (reference sequence). This CDR3 contains 14 residues. The CDR3 DNA follows: TGTGCCAGTAGTATGCGCGCTTGGAGTGACGAGCAGTACTTC. Its protein product is CASSMRAWSDEQYF.

V gene TRBV7-2 combines with J gene TRBJ2-4; maybe TRBD1 (5 bases). Germline V gene data show CDR1 as SGHTA and CDR2 as FQGNSA. The CDR3 totals 13 residues. Trimming removed 6 bases from V and 6 bases from J, with 12 bases in between. The CDR3 coding sequence is TGTGCCAGCAGATCCAGGGTTTTAAACATTCAGTACTTC. It translates to CASRSRVLNIQYF.

The chain combines TRBV28 with TRBJ1-6, with D unclear. CDR1 and CDR2 (germline): MDHEN, SYDVKM. V shed 7 bases and J shed 7 bases, with 23 bases lying between them. The CDR3 has 17 amino acids. In DNA form, the CDR3 reads TGTGCCAGCATGAGCCTTCTTGACGGATCGACAAATTCACCCCTCCACTTT. Protein sequence: CASMSLLDGSTNSPLHF.

V usage is TRBV5-1 and J usage is TRBJ2-6; perhaps TRBD1 as D (6 bases). The germline V gene encodes CDR1 SGHRS and CDR2 YFSETQ. V lost 0 bases and J lost 0, with 13 bases in between. CDR3 length: 18 amino acids. CDR3 protein: CASSLAKGDLSGANVLTF. In DNA, the CDR3 is TGCGCCAGCAGCTTGGCCAAGGGGGATCTCTCTGGGGCCAACGTCCTGACTTTC.

The J gene is TRBJ2-3, the V gene TRBV28, with D possibly TRBD2 on 5 matching bases. Germline CDR1 is MDHEN and CDR2 is SYDVKM. The CDR3 extends over 15 amino acids. V was shortened by 1 base and J by 0 bases, with 8 bases between the two germline ends. The CDR3 DNA reads TGTGCCAGCAGTTTATCGGGGATAAGCACAGATACGCAGTATTTT. Translation: CASSLSGISTDTQYF.

The chain couples TRBV14 to TRBJ2-7, with 8 bases lining up with TRBD1. Trimming at V came to 8 bases and at J to 6 bases, leaving 12 bases not matched to a gene. This CDR3 is 14 amino acids long. Germline assignment: CDR1 SGHDN and CDR2 FVKESK. The CDR3 bases are TGTGCCAGCGGACTACGGACAGGGAATGGCGAGCAGTACTTC. It encodes CASGLRTGNGEQYF. The entire variable domain, with the rest obtained from reference TRBV14 and TRBJ2-7, is as follows: EAGVTQFPSHSVIEKGQTVTLRCDPISGHDNLYWYRRVMGKEIKFLLHFVKESKQDESGMPNNRFLAERTGGTYSTLKVQPAELEDSGVYFCASGLRTGNGEQYFGPGTRLTVT.

This clone has just one count. The chain links TRBV11-1 to TRBJ1-1; D call uncertain. The CDR3 extends over 13 amino acids. CDR1 is SGHAT, CDR2 FQDESV, per germline (reference sequence). Trimming pared 5 bases from V and 1 base from J, leaving 8 bases between. CDR3 sequence (DNA): TGTGCCAGCAGCCCGGGGTGGAACACTGAAGCTTTCTTT. This gives the protein CASSPGWNTEAFF.

The chain recombines TRBV4-2 with TRBJ1-1; 7 bases are a match to TRBD1. V lost 0 bases to trimming and J lost 5 bases; unmatched junction nucleotides: 3. This CDR3 contains 14 residues. The V gene's germline CDR1 is LGHNA and CDR2 YNFKEQ. The CDR3 DNA is TGTGCCAGCAGCCAAGACAGGGGGTCTACTGAAGCTTTCTTT. It encodes CASSQDRGSTEAFF.

The rearrangement links TRBV5-1 to TRBJ2-7; 9 bases are a match to TRBD1. Trimming cost V 2 bases and J 0 bases; bases outside gene matches: 9. This CDR3 has 17 residues. CDR1 SGHRS and CDR2 YFSETQ come from the germline V gene. The CDR3 region is CASSLRTGTGTSYEQYF. In nucleotides, the CDR3 is TGCGCCAGCAGCTTACGAACCGGGACAGGGACCTCCTACGAGCAGTACTTC. Drawing the rest from reference TRBV5-1 and TRBJ2-7, the complete variable domain is KAGVTQTPRYLIKTRGQQVTLSCSPISGHRSVSWYQQTPGQGLQFLFEYFSETQRNKGNFPGRFSGRQFSNSRSEMNVSTLELGDSALYLCASSLRTGTGTSYEQYFGPGTRLTVT.

This sequence joins TRBV28 and TRBJ2-6, with TRBD1 matching 12 bases. This CDR3 is 16 amino acids long. The J segment lost 3 bases and the V segment lost 8 bases, leaving 5 bases of the junction unmatched. The germline V gene has CDR1 MDHEN and CDR2 SYDVKM. The CDR3 sequence is CASGGTGGYGANVLTF. CDR3 nucleotides: TGTGCCAGCGGTGGGACAGGGGGCTATGGGGCCAACGTCCTGACTTTC.

The chain combines TRBV7-6 with TRBJ1-1, with 7 positions matching TRBD1. This CDR3 region has 17 residues. The germline CDR1 and CDR2 sequences are SGHVS and FNYEAQ. Trimming at V came to 0 bases and at J to 3 bases, leaving 10 bases not matched to a gene. The CDR3 DNA follows: TGTGCCAGCAGCTTAGCCCCAGGGGGGAGAAGGTACACTGAAGCTTTCTTT. Translated: CASSLAPGGRRYTEAFF.

On this clone: Within the sample, other DNA sequences also encode this same CDR3. V gene TRBV27 combines with J gene TRBJ2-7; D is unclear. V was pared by 4 bases and J by 2 bases, with 3 bases between. The CDR3 sequence is 11 residues long. Germline lookup yields CDR1 MNHEY and CDR2 SMNVEV (reference sequence). CDR3 in DNA: TGTGCCAGCAGTTCGGCCTACGAGCAGTACTTC. This codes for CASSSAYEQYF.

The rearrangement links TRBV20-1 to TRBJ2-3; D remains ambiguous. Per the germline V gene, CDR1 is DFQATT and CDR2 is SNEGSKA (reference sequence). The V end was cut by 3 bases, the J end by 3 bases, with 16 bases between. The length of the CDR3 is 15 residues. The CDR3 coding sequence is TGCAGTGCTAGTCTAGGCGTACCTGTGACAGATACGCAGTATTTT. The encoded protein is CSASLGVPVTDTQYF.

This clone was seen a single time. The rearrangement links TRBV30 to TRBJ2-5; TRBD2 matches at 14 bases. Unmatched junction bases numbered 13, after V lost 0 bases and J lost 1 base. CDR1 GTSNPN and CDR2 SVGIG come from the germline V gene (reference sequence). The CDR3 spans 20 residues. CDR3 sequence reads: CAWSVTGLAGDLRRQETQYF. The CDR3 DNA sequence: TGTGCCTGGAGTGTAACGGGACTAGCGGGAGATCTGAGACGCCAAGAGACCCAGTACTTC.

This chain uses TRBV5-6 with TRBJ1-5; the D gene is possibly TRBD1 (6 bases). CDR3 size: 17 residues. Germline lookup yields CDR1 SGHDT and CDR2 YYEEEE. V was pared by 2 bases and J by 0 bases, with 15 bases between. The CDR3 spells CASSFTGQIYSNQPQHF. Here the CDR3 DNA reads TGTGCCAGCAGCTTTACAGGGCAAATATATAGCAATCAGCCCCAGCATTTT.

This clone showed up just a few times. The chain links TRBV6-1 to TRBJ1-1; a possible D gene is TRBD1 (5 bases). The CDR3 is 14 residues long. The V end was cut by 2 bases, the J end by 3 bases, with 10 bases between. Germline CDR1 is MNHNS and CDR2 is SASEGT. DNA for the CDR3: TGTGCCAGCAGTGAATCCGGGGGTTACACTGAAGCTTTCTTT. Translated, it gives CASSESGGYTEAFF.

This rearrangement joins TRBV5-1 to TRBJ2-7; 7 bases line up with TRBD2. The ends lost 5 bases at V and 4 bases at J; junction bases unmatched: 9. CDR1 SGHRS and CDR2 YFSETQ come from the germline V gene. This CDR3 region has 14 residues. In nucleotides, the CDR3 is TGCGCCAGCAGGAAGGATGGGACTACATACGAGCAGTACTTC. This codes for CASRKDGTTYEQYF.

The chain links TRBV9 to TRBJ2-5; TRBD2 agrees at 10 bases. The V and J ends lost 0 bases and 3 bases, in that order; junction bases with no gene match: 5. This CDR3 contains 16 residues. Germline loops: CDR1 SGDLS, CDR2 YYNGEE. The CDR3 DNA follows: TGTGCCAGCAGCGTAGTTCCAGCGGGAGGGGAAGAGACCCAGTACTTC. Translation: CASSVVPAGGEETQYF. The full variable domain, in which reference TRBV9 and TRBJ2-5 provide the parts outside the CDR3, is DSGVTQTPKHLITATGQRVTLRCSPRSGDLSVYWYQQSLDQGLQFLIQYYNGEERAKGNILERFSAQQFPDLHSELNLSSLELGDSALYFCASSVVPAGGEETQYFGPGTRLLVL.

The rearrangement uses TRBV5-1 and TRBJ1-2, with 11 bases matching TRBD1. This CDR3 has 15 residues. Germline trimming cut 3 bases from V and 2 bases from J; bases unmatched to any gene: 3. CDR1 and CDR2 (germline): SGHRS, YFSETQ. CDR3 amino acids: CASSWTGGSNYGYTF. CDR3 sequence (DNA): TGCGCCAGCAGCTGGACAGGGGGCTCCAACTATGGCTACACCTTC.

The chain is built from TRBV7-9 and TRBJ1-2, with D hard to call. CDR1 SEHNR and CDR2 FQNEAQ come from the germline V gene (reference sequence). The CDR3 consists of 14 residues. V lost 0 bases and J 5 bases, leaving 10 bases between the germline ends. CDR3 sequence reads: CASSLAGSPYGYTF. The CDR3 nucleotides read TGTGCCAGCAGCTTAGCTGGCAGTCCTTATGGCTACACCTTC.

The genes are TRBV14 and TRBJ1-5; D remains unclear. The germline CDR1 and CDR2 sequences are SGHDN and FVKESK. V lost 2 bases, J lost 6 bases, and 8 bases lay in between. This CDR3 is built from 13 residues. DNA of the CDR3: TGTGCCAGCAGCCAAAAAGCGGGTCAGCCCCAGCATTTT. Translation gives CASSQKAGQPQHF.

This chain connects TRBV3-1 (or the pseudogene TRBV3-2) to TRBJ1-1; the D gene is possibly TRBD1 (6 bases). The CDR3 contains 11 residues. Germline lookup yields CDR1 LGHDT and CDR2 YNNKEL (reference sequence). V shed 8 bases and J shed 9 bases, with 13 bases lying between them. The CDR3, as DNA: TGTGCCAGCGCAGATTGGGACAAAGCTTTCTTT. This gives the protein CASADWDKAFF.

The chain couples TRBV19 to TRBJ2-7; 7 positions agree with TRBD1. V lost 5 bases, J lost 3 bases, and 7 bases stayed unmatched. Looked up from germline, CDR1 is LNHDA and CDR2 is SQIVND (reference sequence). The CDR3 is made up of 14 amino acids. In DNA, the CDR3 is TGTGCCAGTAGTCGACCGGGACAGTTCTACGAGCAGTACTTC. This encodes CASSRPGQFYEQYF.

This clone was observed a handful of times. V gene TRBV18 combines with J gene TRBJ1-2, with 8 bases fitting TRBD1. The V gene end was trimmed by 0 bases and the J gene end by 8 bases; junction bases not matched to a gene: 8. The CDR3 totals 15 residues. Germline loops: CDR1 KGHSH, CDR2 LQKENI. The DNA for the CDR3 is TGTGCCAGCTCACCACCAGTGACAGGGGCGCAGGGCTACACCTTC. Its protein is CASSPPVTGAQGYTF.

V is TRBV3-1 (or the pseudogene TRBV3-2) and J is TRBJ1-1; 7 bases are a match to TRBD1. Germline CDR1 reads LGHDT; CDR2 reads YNNKEL (reference sequence). V trimming: 4 bases; J trimming: 5 bases; junction bases outside the gene matches: 13. This CDR3 spans 16 amino acids. The CDR3 sequence is CASSLTRAGGRTEAFF. The CDR3 region has the DNA TGTGCCAGCAGCCTCACTAGAGCAGGGGGACGAACTGAAGCTTTCTTT.